The entry below describes one T cell receptor (beta chain). The record originates from a study of blood T cell repertoires in COVID-19. Study summary: Acute and convalescent COVID-19 specimens originated in the United States, Italy and Spain. Nucleic acid was either cDNA or gDNA, and it came from T cells, B-cell-depleted T cells, or PBMCs.

Original processing methods: Reference gene primer amplification yielded estimated nucleated cell counts. Clones were sequenced by immunoSEQ multiplex PCR, and TCRdb holds only the in-frame ones, with some missing. The DNA gave D and trimming, while V, J and clone size come from that table. This table holds approximately 85,000 clones, 87% found once. Germline assignment: CDR1 ENHRY and CDR2 SYGVKD. The ends were cut back, 5 bases at V and 1 base at J, with 8 bases in the middle. The CDR3 extends over 13 amino acids. The sample consisted of peripheral blood. This TCR was sampled from a woman aged 50 to 60 with active or convalescent COVID-19. This chain links TRBV10-3 with TRBJ1-1; perhaps TRBD1 as D (5 bases). The CDR3 region has the DNA TGTGCCATCAGTTTGGACAAGAACACTGAAGCTTTCTTT. Translating it yields CAISLDKNTEAFF.